The 5 T cell receptor beta chains below were found in one sample sequenced in a study of tumor and adjacent non-tumor tissue in lung cancer. No cell sorting was done before RNA was extracted from the tissue. Three rounds of nested PCR, following a modified ARM-PCR protocol, produced the TCRbeta library. MiXCR was run by TCRdb on the multiplex PCR reads, yielding one entry per CDR3 protein. The sample contains roughly 140,000 distinct CDR3 sequences, around 60% of which appear only once. The sample consisted of lung tumor tissue. The receptors shown here come from a man aged 60 to 75 with small cell lung cancer.

This clonotype was detected only once. A much larger clone lies one base from this, so it may be a read error. V gene TRBV6-2 or TRBV6-3 combines with J gene TRBJ1-5; D gene uncertain. Looked up from germline, CDR1 is MNHEY and CDR2 is SVGEGT. The CDR3 covers 12 residues. CDR3 in amino acids: CASRRSNQPHHF. The CDR3, as DNA: TGTGCCAGCAGACGGAGCAATCAGCCCCATCATTTT.

CDR3 in amino acids: CAWSGGGRQPQHF. The CDR3 coding sequence is TGTGCCTGGAGTGGAGGGGGCAGACAGCCCCAGCATTTT. V is TRBV30 and J is TRBJ1-5; 7 nucleotides align to TRBD1. J gave up 7 bases and V 1 base, and 4 bases lay outside the gene matches. Germline V gene sequence: CDR1 GTSNPN, CDR2 SVGIG (reference sequence). The CDR3 consists of 13 residues.

The rearrangement uses TRBV7-9 and TRBJ2-5, with D tentatively TRBD1 or TRBD2 (5 bases each). The CDR3 runs 16 residues. The germline gives CDR1 SEHNR, CDR2 FQNEAQ (reference sequence). V lost 3 bases and J lost 3, with 17 bases in between. The CDR3: CASSLGTGTQEETQYF. DNA for the CDR3: TGTGCCAGCAGCTTGGGGACCGGGACCCAAGAAGAGACCCAGTACTTC.

A note on this clonotype: A much more abundant neighbour one base away suggests this may be a read error. The rearrangement links TRBV6-1 to TRBJ1-1; no firm D call. Germline V gene sequence: CDR1 MNHNS, CDR2 SASEGT. The CDR3 is 15 amino acids. The CDR3 loop reads CAGSEFGGGFTEAFF. CDR3 sequence (DNA): TGTGCCGGCAGTGAATTCGGCGGCGGTTTCACTGAAGCTTTCTTT.

This clonotype was detected once. The rearrangement joins TRBV6-5 to TRBJ2-7; D perhaps matches TRBD1 (6 bases). V was shortened by 1 base and J by 5 bases, with 18 bases between the two germline ends. CDR3 length equals 16 residues. CDR1 and CDR2 from the germline V gene are MNHEY and SVGAGI. The DNA for the CDR3 is TGTGCCAGCAGTTACTACAGGGATACTAGTGGCAACGAGCAGTACTTC. It is translated as CASSYYRDTSGNEQYF.